This T cell receptor beta chain was identified in a study of blood T cells in healthy people across ages (dated by TCRdb to about 2015). Describing the broader study: In model experiments, roughly one uniquely barcoded TCR beta cDNA molecule per two T cells was captured by template switching. To avoid experimental bias, donors of different ages were spread randomly across the sequencing lanes. To track age-related changes in TCR beta repertoire diversity, the study relied on deep sequencing normalized with unique cDNA molecular identifiers. For two donors (one aged 18 to 30 and one aged 80 or older), the study analyzed two additional independent replicas of 1 million unique cDNA reads from the same blood draw. The donors were split into four age groups: young (average 16 years), middle-aged (39), aged (over 55) and long-lived (roughly 86). Beyond this particular receptor, the publication reports: Compared with the aged group, the long-lived group had more naive CD4+ T cells, fewer expanded clones and increased TCR diversity, a pattern suggesting age selection. Donor CMV infection status was unknown, potentially confounding age-related changes in expanded clonotypes. Estimates of total diversity based on one million sequenced T cells were considered lower bounds and underestimates. Conclusive comparison of naive and antigen-experienced compartments was prevented by the profiling of bulk unsorted PBMCs. Observed TCR beta diversity per million T cells fell roughly linearly with age, and a significant reduction was already apparent by age around 39. A strong correlation was found between observed TCR beta diversity and the percentage of naive T cells measured by flow cytometry.

The CDR3 sequence holds 11 residues, the cysteine and phenylalanine included. Only CDR3 DNA is held: 33 bases, read in frame from base 1. The germline V gene supplies CDR1 LGHNT and CDR2 FRNRAP. Between the V and J ends, shortened by 6 bases and 5 bases respectively, the junction contains 7 bases. Comment on this clonotype: What this receptor recognizes is not known. The record has no base qualities; no much larger clone is one base away.

Libraries were made using 5' RACE. A second about 6 to 11 cycle PCR used a sample-barcoded 5' primer and a J-beta primer mix. Each TCR beta cDNA molecule received a unique molecular identifier from a template-switch 5' adaptor carrying 12 random nucleotides. Each sample yielded at least 3 million CDR3-containing paired-end reads. All of the RNA was converted into first-strand cDNA using the Mint cDNA synthesis kit, with a TRBC-specific oligonucleotide serving as the primer. After uracil-DNA glycosylase treatment, a first 18-cycle PCR used universal primers M1SS and BC2_uni_R on all cDNA. Concerning the study's data processing: Normalization of each sample was performed by random selection of 1 million high-quality reads, each carrying a distinct molecular identifier. Instead of being binned into consensus sequences, reads that shared molecular identifiers were thrown out. CDR3 identification, clonotype clustering and error correction used MiTCR with a Q25 quality threshold and the strictest error-elimination algorithm. Lower-bound total TCR beta diversity was estimated with a nonparametric unseen species model using Euler transformation. TCRdb trimmed public reads at Q25 via fastp, called clones via MiXCR and kept in-frame beta chains. Identical CDR3 protein sequences are pooled into one entry, listed with their most common genes and DNA. The V and J calls come from TCRdb's annotation, not from the publication. This sample comprises 1,800,000 or so distinct CDR3 sequences, around 40% of them detected only once. In total, the top ten clones hold around 23% of the sample.

Donors were 40 or so systemically healthy Caucasian individuals from Russia aged about 6 to 100 years. Each donor gave around 9.5 milliliters of peripheral blood, collected into EDTA-treated Vacutainer tubes. Ficoll-Paque density-gradient centrifugation was used to isolate PBMCs, with at least 7 million obtained per sample. Trizol reagent was used to extract total RNA from PBMCs, with at least 6 micrograms per sample. For every donor, flow cytometry on a PBMC aliquot measured the percentage of naive CD45RAhigh/CD27high T cells. The rearrangement combines TRBV12-5 with TRBJ2-5; D gene: possibly TRBD2, on 5 matching bases. The sequencing sample was made of blood. This receptor was obtained from a human donor in good health. The CDR3 sequence is CASGTGETQYF. The DNA sequence reads TGTGCTAGTGGGACGGGGGAGACCCAGTACTTC.